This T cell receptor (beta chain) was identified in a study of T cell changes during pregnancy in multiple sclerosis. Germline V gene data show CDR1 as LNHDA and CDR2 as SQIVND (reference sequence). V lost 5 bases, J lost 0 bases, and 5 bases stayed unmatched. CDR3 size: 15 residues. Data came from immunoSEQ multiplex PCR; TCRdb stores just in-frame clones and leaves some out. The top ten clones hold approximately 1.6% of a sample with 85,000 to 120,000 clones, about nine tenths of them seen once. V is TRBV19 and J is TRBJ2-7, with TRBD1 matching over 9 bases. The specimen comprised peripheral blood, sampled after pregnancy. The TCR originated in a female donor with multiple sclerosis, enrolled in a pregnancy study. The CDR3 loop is CASSLRTGDSYEQYF. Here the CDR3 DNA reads TGTGCCAGTAGTCTCCGGACAGGGGACTCCTACGAGCAGTACTTC.